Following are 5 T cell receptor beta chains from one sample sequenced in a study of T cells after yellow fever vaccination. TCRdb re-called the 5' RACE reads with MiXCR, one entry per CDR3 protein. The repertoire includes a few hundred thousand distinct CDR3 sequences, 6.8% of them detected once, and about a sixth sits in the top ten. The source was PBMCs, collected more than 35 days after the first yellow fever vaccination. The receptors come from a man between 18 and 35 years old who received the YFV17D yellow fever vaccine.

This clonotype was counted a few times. CDR3 sequence (DNA): TGTGCCAGCAGTTCGGACAGGGGCTCCACCGGGGAGCTGTTTTTT. Protein product: CASSSDRGSTGELFF. The chain is built from TRBV11-1 and TRBJ2-2, with 9 nucleotides matching TRBD1. The ends lost 6 bases at V and 4 bases at J; junction bases unmatched: 6. The length of the CDR3 is 15 residues. Germline V lookup: CDR1 SGHAT, CDR2 FQDESV (reference sequence).

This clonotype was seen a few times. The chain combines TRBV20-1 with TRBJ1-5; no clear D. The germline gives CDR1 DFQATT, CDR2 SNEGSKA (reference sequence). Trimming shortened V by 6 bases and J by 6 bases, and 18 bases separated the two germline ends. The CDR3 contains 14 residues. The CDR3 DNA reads TGCAGTGCCAGGCGTGGCAATCGGGGTCAGCCCCAGCATTTT. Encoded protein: CSARRGNRGQPQHF.

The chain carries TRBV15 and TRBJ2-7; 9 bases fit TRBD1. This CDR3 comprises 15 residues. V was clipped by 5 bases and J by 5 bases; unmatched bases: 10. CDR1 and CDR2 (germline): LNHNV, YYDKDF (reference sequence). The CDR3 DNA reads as TGTGCCACCAGCCCCGGGACAGGGCGAAATGACGAGCAGTACTTC. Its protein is CATSPGTGRNDEQYF. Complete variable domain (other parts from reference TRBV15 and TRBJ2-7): DAMVIQNPRYQVTQFGKPVTLSCSQTLNHNVMYWYQQKSSQAPKLLFHYYDKDFNNEADTPDNFQSRRPNTSFCFLDIRSPGLGDTAMYLCATSPGTGRNDEQYFGPGTRLTVT.

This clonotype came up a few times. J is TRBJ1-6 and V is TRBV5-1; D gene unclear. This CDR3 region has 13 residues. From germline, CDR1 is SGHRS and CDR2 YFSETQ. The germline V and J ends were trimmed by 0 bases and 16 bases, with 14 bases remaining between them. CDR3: CASSLAEKGRLHF. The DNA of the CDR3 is TGCGCCAGCAGCTTGGCCGAAAAAGGACGACTCCACTTT.

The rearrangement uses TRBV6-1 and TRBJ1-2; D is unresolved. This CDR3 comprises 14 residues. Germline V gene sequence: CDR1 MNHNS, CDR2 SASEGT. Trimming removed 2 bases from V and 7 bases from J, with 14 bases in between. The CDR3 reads CASSEWVSRFGYTF. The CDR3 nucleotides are TGTGCCAGCAGTGAATGGGTGTCACGATTTGGCTACACCTTC.